This TCR beta chain was recovered during a study of T cells in women clearing cervical HPV infection. The overall study: Case blood drawn at lesion detection; control blood after infection cleared.

On this clone: Antigen: not known. The CDR3 end is not reached by the read, which stops 3 residues before it; the germline J gene fills it in.

The CDR3 spans 12 residues. Trimming cost V 7 bases and J 2 bases; bases outside gene matches: 1. Germline CDR1 is LNHDA and CDR2 is SQIVND (reference sequence). Study-level results: TRBV6-7 relative abundance averaged approximately 0.11% in cases and 0.15% to 0.2% in controls. CIN3+ cases had significantly higher TCR richness than controls; evenness did not differ.

Average input was around 1,300 ng genomic DNA for immunoSEQ TCR beta CDR3 amplification. Profiling relied on immunoSEQ multiplex PCR, and the TCRdb table lists in-frame clones only, not all of them. This table holds more than 30,000 clones. Sequences were obtained from blood buffy coat. The V gene is TRBV19, the J gene TRBJ1-2; 7 nucleotides line up with TRBD1. The clonotype originates from a woman aged 18-70 years with a cervical HPV16 infection that either progressed to CIN3+ or cleared (not recorded which). The CDR3 DNA, read in part, is TGTGCCAGTAAGACAGGGAACTATGGC. Its protein product is CASKTGNYG. The whole CDR3 sequence reads CASKTGNYGYTF.